This TCR beta chain was captured in a study of shared clonotypes between healthy human individuals. To note about this clone: Its antigen is unknown.

With 0 bases removed from V and 7 bases from J, the gap between germline ends came to 12 bases. Germline V gene sequence: CDR1 GTSNPN, CDR2 SVGIG (reference sequence). The CDR3 is 13 residues long. Study conclusions and caveats: Even with large depth, rarefaction showed that sorted-subset sequencing was incomplete. For naive CD4 cells, around 5% of clonotypes were shared across a handful of donors.

The repertoire was sequenced with immunoSEQ multiplex PCR; TCRdb's copy has only in-frame clones and lacks some. The sample gives 700,000 or so clones, around 72% of which show up once; about 1.8% is in the top ten. Sequenced: memory CD4+ T cells sorted from blood. Subset reported: CD45RA-negative fraction. The clonotype comes from a woman aged 25-40 years in good health. The chain uses TRBV30 and TRBJ1-1; the D gene is possibly TRBD1 (6 bases). The CDR3 sequence is CAWSVSGADEAFF. The CDR3 bases are TGTGCCTGGAGTGTATCGGGGGCTGATGAAGCTTTCTTT.